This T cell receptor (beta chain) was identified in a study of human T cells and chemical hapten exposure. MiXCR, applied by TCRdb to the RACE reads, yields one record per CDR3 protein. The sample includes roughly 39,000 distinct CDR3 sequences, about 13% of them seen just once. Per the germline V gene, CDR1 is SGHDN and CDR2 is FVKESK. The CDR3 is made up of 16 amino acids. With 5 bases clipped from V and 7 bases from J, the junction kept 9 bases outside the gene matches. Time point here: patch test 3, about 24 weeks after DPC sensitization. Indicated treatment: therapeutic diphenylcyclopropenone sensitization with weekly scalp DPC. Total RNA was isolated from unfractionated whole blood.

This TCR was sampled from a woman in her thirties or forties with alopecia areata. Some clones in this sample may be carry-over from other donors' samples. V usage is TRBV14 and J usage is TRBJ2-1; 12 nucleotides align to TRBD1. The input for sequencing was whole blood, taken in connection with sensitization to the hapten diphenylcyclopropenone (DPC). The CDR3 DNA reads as TGTGCCAGCAGCAAACCGGGACAGGGGGCCGGGAATGAGCAGTTCTTC. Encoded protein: CASSKPGQGAGNEQFF. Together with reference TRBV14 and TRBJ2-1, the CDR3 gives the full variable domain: EAGVTQFPSHSVIEKGQTVTLRCDPISGHDNLYWYRRVMGKEIKFLLHFVKESKQDESGMPNNRFLAERTGGTYSTLKVQPAELEDSGVYFCASSKPGQGAGNEQFFGPGTRLTVL.